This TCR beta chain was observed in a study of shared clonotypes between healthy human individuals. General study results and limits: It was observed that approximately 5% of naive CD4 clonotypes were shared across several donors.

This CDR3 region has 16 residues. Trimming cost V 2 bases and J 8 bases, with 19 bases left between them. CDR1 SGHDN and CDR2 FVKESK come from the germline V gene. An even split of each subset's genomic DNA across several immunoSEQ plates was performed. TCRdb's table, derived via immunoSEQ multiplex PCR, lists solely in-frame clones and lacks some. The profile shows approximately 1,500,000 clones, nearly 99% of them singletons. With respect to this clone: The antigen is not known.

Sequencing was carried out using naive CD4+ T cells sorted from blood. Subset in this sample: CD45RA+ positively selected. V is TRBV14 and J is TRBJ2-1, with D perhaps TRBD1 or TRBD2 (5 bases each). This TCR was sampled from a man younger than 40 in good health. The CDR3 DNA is TGTGCCAGCAGCCAATATGGGGGAGTGGGGCACCATGAGCAGTTCTTC. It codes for CASSQYGGVGHHEQFF.